This TCR beta chain was captured by sequencing in a study of cytomegalovirus exposure and HLA in healthy donors (dated by TCRdb to 2016 to 2017). In terms of the full investigation: An earlier analysis of around 600 of the donors reported about 290 Gb of sequence data and 100 million to 130 million unique TCR beta sequences from roughly 200 million T cells. Roughly 320 gigabases of sequencing data and around 80 million unique TCR sequences made up an early release that covered nearly 650 HLA-typed donors. Among the 398 genotyped donors, more than 70% belonged to the genetic ancestry cluster associated with self-reported Caucasian donors. The aim of the study was to test whether cataloging public T cell receptors could identify signatures of past pathogen exposure. The study used immunosequencing to profile the T cell repertoires of approximately 690 subjects and linked those repertoires to cytomegalovirus serostatus. A separate validation cohort of 100 to 150 different subjects was used in addition to the 666-subject first cohort. To predict cytomegalovirus infection status, the study combined high-throughput TCR immunosequencing, statistical association of individual TCRs with disease status, and machine learning. In a later analysis, previously published TCR beta repertoires from some 640 donors were re-analyzed and high-resolution HLA genotyping was added so that TCR occurrence patterns could be studied. The later analysis used no new phenotypic data to find candidate immune exposures, relying instead on TCR beta sequences and their occurrence across donors. In an earlier analysis of around 540 of the donors, high-throughput TCR beta sequencing was used to judge whether each TCR beta V gene segment behaved as functional or pseudogenic. Donor age, sex, ethnicity and CMV serostatus were compiled alongside the repertoire data. A later genetic analysis used genome-wide SNP genotypes for 398 of the 666 donors, treating that subset as a discovery cohort. All discovery cohort repertoires had been generated on a single sequencing platform. HLA typing included class I and class II loci at four-digit resolution. Typing coverage varied by locus: roughly 620-630 donors for A, B, C, DRB1 and DQB1; more than 500 for DQA1; about 600 for DPA1; roughly 470 for DPB1. Four to six DR-DQ haplotypes were handled as single units for association and clustering, since linkage in the cohort was strong. Among around 400 genotyped donors of the cohort, an average of roughly 230,000 unique TCR beta nucleotide sequences was sequenced per donor, of which about 18% were non-productive. On the study overall, not on this receptor specifically: Some IMGT-functional V segments, including TRBV6-2 and TRBV6-3, could not be told apart with the 87-base-pair reads, so those segments were excluded. Because counts were too low, some 16 rarely observed V segments, including chromosome 9 orphons, were excluded from the earlier analysis of 587 of the donors. CMV serostatus was the only immune exposure information available for the cohort. Compared with the roughly 720-donor mean, donors in an Asian-associated ancestry cluster had fewer N-insertions in productive TCRs, according to a later genetic analysis. In vitro tests confirmed that three of the cytomegalovirus-associated TCR beta chains recognize cytomegalovirus antigens. According to a later analysis, TCR association rates differed among HLA loci, with DRB1 alleles showing the most associated TCRs and HLA-C alleles showing the fewest. The study listed 150 to 200 TCR beta chains as associated with cytomegalovirus. The classifier was reported to diagnose cytomegalovirus status with high specificity and sensitivity in both the original and validation cohorts. A further reported finding was that TCR beta sequences accurately predicted the HLA-A and HLA-B alleles for most subjects in the first cohort. A later analysis found that most CMV-associated TCR beta chains appeared HLA-restricted, with HLA associations seemingly driven largely by CMV exposure. An association between a missense DCLRE1C variant and V-gene and J-gene trimming of TCR beta chains was found in a later genetic analysis and replicated in an independent cohort. The cohort was sequenced for TCR beta chains only, and without alpha or paired-chain data the features that could be detected were limited. It was suggested by the authors that the approach could potentially be generalized to other disease states and immunological phenotypes. In a later analysis, several top co-occurrence clusters were reported to appear linked to parvovirus B19, influenza, CMV and Epstein-Barr virus. The sequencing pipeline was judged likely to have produced a cluster of highly shared sequence variants as a technical artifact. Roughly uniform sequencing depth across donors was assumed in presence/absence analyses, although this assumption may not hold. Specific HLA alleles were associated with over 15,000 TCR beta sequences at a false discovery rate of 0.05 in a later analysis. Most TCR sequences were observed very rarely across donors, whereas some public TCRs were present in many individuals. In an earlier analysis of more than 450 of the donors, most TCR beta V segments were observed in productive rearrangements about 87% or about 30% of the time, broadly matching IMGT annotations. HLA typing was unavailable for some donors at each locus, so association tests used only the typed subset. In a later analysis, HLA-associated TCR beta chains were found to be more clonally expanded and to have lower generation probabilities than equally common non-associated chains. When HLA alleles, especially DR and DQ, strongly co-occurred, attributing TCR associations to individual alleles was difficult. Linkage disequilibrium might explain the correlated functional status among segregating V segments, but an unknown experimental factor could not be ruled out.

After removal of 4 bases from V and 2 bases from J, the junction retains 4 bases not matched to a gene. There are 15 amino acids in the CDR3, from cysteine to phenylalanine inclusive. CDR3 DNA only is kept here, 45 bases in frame from base 1. The germline V gene (reference sequence) sets CDR1 to LNHDA and CDR2 to SQIVND. In the case of this clone: Its antigen specificity is not known. Per-base qualities were not stored, and no clone one base away is much larger.

The receptor library was made with the immunoSEQ multiplex PCR assay. A mixture of 60 forward primers for TCR Vbeta segments and 13 reverse primers for TCR Jbeta segments was used in the multiplex PCR. A multiplex PCR assay on genomic DNA amplified the CDR3 region of rearranged TCR beta genes. The amplified TCR beta libraries were sequenced on the Illumina HiSeq System as 87-base-pair reads. The authors processed their data as follows. In a later analysis, roughly 80 million unique TCR beta chains were counted across the roughly 670 repertoires, and roughly 10 million of these chains were shared by at least two donors. A nearest-neighbor algorithm error-corrected the raw reads and collapsed the reads into unique sequences, merging closely related sequences to remove PCR and sequencing errors. CDR3 sequences were aligned to IMGT reference sequences to assign V, D and J gene segments. For a sequence to be retained, at least a six-nucleotide match to both a V gene segment and a J gene segment was required. A rearrangement was called productive if the CDR3 had no stop codons and remained in frame with V and J, and every other rearrangement was called non-productive. CDR3 was defined according to IMGT convention as the region running from the second conserved V-encoded cysteine to the conserved J-encoded phenylalanine. The earlier analysis of 450 to 750 of the donors excluded any sequence lacking an unambiguous match to a single V gene segment. In an earlier analysis of a few hundred of the donors, V segments were called functional above 56.7% productive rearrangements and were called segregating when the between-donor standard deviation exceeded 5%. A statistical classification framework was built to diagnose cytomegalovirus status from the catalog of TCR beta chain sequences. In a later analysis, V and J genes were assigned by comparing TCR nucleotide sequences against IMGT/GENE-DB human TR gene sequences. In a later analysis, CDR3 sequences and most-parsimonious VDJ recombination scenarios were assigned using the TCRdist pipeline. In a later analysis, each TCR beta chain was defined by its CDR3 amino acid sequence together with its V-gene family, and reads lacking a unique V-gene family were excluded. A later analysis removed several hundred highly shared, low-generation-probability nucleotide sequences to deal with suspected cross-contamination and a sequencing artifact. In a later analysis, a clonal expansion index for each public chain was calculated from normalized within-repertoire ranks of inferred template counts. A later analysis computed generation probabilities with a VDJ recombination model fitted to out-of-frame rearrangements, and checked the results against IGoR. In a later analysis, TCR-TCR, TCR-HLA and TCR-CMV co-occurrence was scored with hypergeometric tests, and a repertoire-size bias correction was applied to TCR pairs. In a later analysis, false discovery rates were estimated by permuting HLA or CMV assignments 20 times. A later analysis grouped co-occurring TCRs with DBSCAN, adding TCRdist sequence similarity when clustering within HLA-allele-positive subsets. Co-occurrence clustering excluded repertoires with fewer than 30,000 or more than 120,000 public chains, plus five with anomalous nucleotide sharing. TCRdb obtained this table from immuneACCESS and retained in-frame rearrangements with V and J assigned. These tables miss some clones; where compared with another copy, unresolved V genes account for less than half of the shortfall, and the remainder is unexplained. V, J and clone size are taken as reported in that table, and D and trimming were inferred from the DNA itself. The sample table shows some 170,000 clones, and over 75% are seen once. The ten largest clones represent 5% to 7% of the sample.

In total, around 600 healthy bone marrow donors made up the cohort. At the time of sampling, all cohort members were nominally healthy, though unrecorded immune exposures were likely present. The donor tested CMV seropositive, placing the donor among the approximately 290 seropositive members of the cohort. Each donor provided a peripheral blood sample, and peripheral blood mononuclear cells were used for TCR beta sequencing. The Qiagen DNeasy Blood Extraction Kit was used to extract genomic DNA from the blood cell samples. Sample: PBMCs. Recombination linked TRBV19 to TRBJ1-3, with 8 bases aligning to TRBD1. This TCR derives from a man aged 35 to 55 in good health and CMV-seropositive. Read as DNA, the sequence is TGTGCCAGTAGTAGCACAGGGGGACCTGGAAACACCATATATTTT. Its protein is CASSSTGGPGNTIYF.